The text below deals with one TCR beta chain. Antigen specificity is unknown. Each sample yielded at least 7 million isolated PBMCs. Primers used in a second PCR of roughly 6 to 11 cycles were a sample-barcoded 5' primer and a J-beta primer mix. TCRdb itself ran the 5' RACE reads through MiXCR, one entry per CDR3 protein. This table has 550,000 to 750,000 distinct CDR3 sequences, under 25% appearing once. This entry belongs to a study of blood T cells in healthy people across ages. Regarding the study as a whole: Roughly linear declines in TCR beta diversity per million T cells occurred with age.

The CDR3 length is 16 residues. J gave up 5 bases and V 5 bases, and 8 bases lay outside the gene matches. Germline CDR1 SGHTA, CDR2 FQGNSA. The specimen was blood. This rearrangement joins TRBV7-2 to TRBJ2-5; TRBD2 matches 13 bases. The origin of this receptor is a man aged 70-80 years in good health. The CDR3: CASSAPGLAGVETQYF. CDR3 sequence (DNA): TGTGCCAGCAGCGCACCCGGACTAGCGGGAGTGGAGACCCAGTACTTC.